A selection of T cell receptor beta chains follows, all from one sample in a study of CD8 T cells in ankylosing spondylitis. From the 5' RACE reads, TCRdb called clonotypes with MiXCR, one entry per CDR3 protein. Seen here are 500,000 to 650,000 distinct CDR3 sequences, approximately 5% observed once, and the top ten hold around 3.5%. The sequenced material came from blood, either unsorted or a sorted T cell fraction (not recorded which). The receptors shown here come from a male donor with ankylosing spondylitis. The CDR3 runs from the conserved cysteine through the conserved F or W. Fields, in order: clone size, J gene, V gene, D gene, CDR3 DNA, CDR3 protein. D genes are given only for firm matches. Not all rows give a size; the values are once, few, many and, for expanded clones, a class.

abundance: many; j_gene: TRBJ2-3; v_gene: TRBV4-2; d_gene: TRBD2; CDR3nt: TGTGCCAGCAGCCGTAGCGGGGGTAACACAGATACGCAGTATTTT; CDR3aa: CASSRSGGNTDTQYF
abundance: many; j_gene: TRBJ1-5; v_gene: TRBV12-3/TRBV12-4; d_gene: -; CDR3nt: TGTGCCAGCAGGAAAAGCAATCAGCCCCAGCATTTT; CDR3aa: CASRKSNQPQHF
abundance: many; j_gene: TRBJ2-7; v_gene: TRBV10-3; d_gene: -; CDR3nt: TGTGCCATCAGGGCTAGTACAGGGAGCTCCTACGAGCAGTACTTC; CDR3aa: CAIRASTGSSYEQYF
abundance: -; j_gene: TRBJ2-7; v_gene: TRBV28; d_gene: -; CDR3nt: TGTGCCAGCAGTTTTGGGCTCCTTTCGCCCTACGAGCAGTACTTC; CDR3aa: CASSFGLLSPYEQYF
abundance: -; j_gene: TRBJ2-7; v_gene: TRBV11-2; d_gene: TRBD2; CDR3nt: TGTGCCAGCAGCTTAGACCGACTAGCCGAGCAGTACTTC; CDR3aa: CASSLDRLAEQYF
abundance: many; j_gene: TRBJ2-6; v_gene: TRBV12-3/TRBV12-4; d_gene: -; CDR3nt: TGTGCCAGCAGTTTAGGCCTAGCGCATGACTCTGGGGCCAACGTCCTGACTTTC; CDR3aa: CASSLGLAHDSGANVLTF
abundance: many; j_gene: TRBJ1-1; v_gene: TRBV27; d_gene: -; CDR3nt: TGTGCCAGCAGTTTAACGGGGAATAAGAACACTGAAGCTTTCTTT; CDR3aa: CASSLTGNKNTEAFF
abundance: many; j_gene: TRBJ2-2; v_gene: TRBV6-5; d_gene: -; CDR3nt: TGTGCCAGCAGTTACCTAAAAACCGGGGAGCTGTTTTTT; CDR3aa: CASSYLKTGELFF
abundance: -; j_gene: TRBJ2-7; v_gene: TRBV5-6; d_gene: -; CDR3nt: TGTGCCAGGAGCCCCGGACCCACCTACGAGCAGTACTTC; CDR3aa: CARSPGPTYEQYF
abundance: many; j_gene: TRBJ2-7; v_gene: TRBV27; d_gene: -; CDR3nt: TGTGCCAGCAGTCCCCTCAGGGTAACGGCCTACGAGCAGTACTTC; CDR3aa: CASSPLRVTAYEQYF